A selection of T cell receptor beta chains follows, all from one sample in a study of blood T cells in healthy people across ages. Via MiXCR, TCRdb re-called the 5' RACE reads, giving one row per CDR3 protein. Here the sample spans about 840,000 distinct CDR3 sequences, 25% to 35% being singletons. The sample was also linked to a second study, of T cells of mothers and their children.

Sequencing was done on a sample of blood. These receptors were obtained from a woman in her thirties or forties in good health. CDR3s include the opening cysteine and the closing phenylalanine or tryptophan. The D gene is left open where the match is weak. Rows may omit the clone size; those that give it use once, few, many or a size class.

abundance	d_gene	v_gene	j_gene	CDR3aa	CDR3nt
NA	NA	TRBV11-3	TRBJ1-5	CASSLDPGEVGQPQHF	TGTGCCAGCAGCTTAGATCCCGGGGAGGTTGGTCAGCCCCAGCATTTT
few	NA	TRBV28	TRBJ1-5	CASSPTGVGDNQPQHF	TGTGCCAGCAGTCCAACCGGGGTCGGCGACAATCAGCCCCAGCATTTT
NA	NA	TRBV12-3/TRBV12-4	TRBJ2-1	CASTTQPQGSNEQFF	TGTGCCAGCACTACCCAGCCCCAGGGATCGAATGAGCAGTTCTTC
many	TRBD1	TRBV12-3/TRBV12-4	TRBJ1-2	CASRPSQGANYGYTF	TGTGCCAGCAGACCCTCGCAGGGGGCGAACTATGGCTACACCTTC
NA	NA	TRBV4-1	TRBJ2-5	CASSHIGGGSETQYF	TGCGCCAGCAGCCATATAGGTGGGGGTAGCGAGACCCAGTACTTC
few	NA	TRBV4-3	TRBJ1-1	CASSQRGAGGTEAFF	TGCGCCAGCAGCCAAAGGGGGGCCGGGGGGACTGAAGCTTTCTTT
few	NA	TRBV28	TRBJ1-2	CACLRRGSGYTF	TGTGCCTGCTTAAGGCGGGGGAGCGGCTACACCTTC
NA	NA	TRBV5-1	TRBJ2-1	CASSLSQGTVNEQFF	TGCGCCAGCAGCTTGAGTCAGGGCACAGTCAATGAGCAGTTCTTC
NA	NA	TRBV6-6	TRBJ2-7	CACSYSKTDEQYF	TGTGCCTGCAGTTACTCGAAGACCGACGAGCAGTACTTC
few	TRBD1	TRBV12-3/TRBV12-4	TRBJ2-1	CASSHRDWDRGHEQFF	TGTGCCAGCAGTCATAGGGATTGGGACAGGGGGCATGAGCAGTTCTTC
NA	NA	TRBV5-1	TRBJ2-1	CASSSKRPDNEQFF	TGCGCCAGCAGCTCGAAGCGCCCAGACAATGAGCAGTTCTTC
NA	TRBD1	TRBV28	TRBJ1-2	CVSSTGGDYGYTF	TGTGTCAGCAGTACAGGGGGCGACTATGGCTACACCTTC
few	NA	TRBV4-1	TRBJ1-2	CASSQARRTNYGYTF	TGCGCCAGCAGCCAAGCCAGGCGAACTAACTATGGCTACACCTTC
few	TRBD1	TRBV6-6	TRBJ2-7	CASSYGQGATYERYF	TGTGCCAGCAGTTACGGACAGGGGGCCACCTACGAGCGGTACTTC
many	NA	TRBV4-3	TRBJ1-2	CASSQVQGDYGYTF	TGCGCCAGCAGCCAAGTACAGGGAGACTATGGCTACACCTTC
NA	TRBD1	TRBV6-4	TRBJ2-1	CASSEQGGDNEQFF	TGTGCCAGCAGTGAACAGGGGGGAGACAATGAGCAGTTCTTC
few	NA	TRBV25-1	TRBJ1-1	CASGEREGNTEAFF	TGTGCCAGCGGAGAAAGAGAGGGGAACACTGAAGCTTTCTTT
few	TRBD1	TRBV7-2	TRBJ1-3	CASSLGTGAGNTIYF	TGTGCCAGCAGCTTAGGGACAGGGGCAGGAAACACCATATATTTT
NA	TRBD1	TRBV5-1	TRBJ1-2	CASSLSGQGGSYGYTF	TGCGCCAGCAGCTTGTCCGGACAGGGAGGTTCCTATGGCTACACCTTC
NA	NA	TRBV5-1	TRBJ1-6	CASSWGVKGSPLHF	TGCGCCAGCAGCTGGGGGGTTAAGGGATCACCCCTCCACTTT
few	TRBD1	TRBV6-6	TRBJ1-1	CASSYLQGAEAFF	TGTGCCAGCAGTTACTTACAGGGGGCTGAAGCTTTCTTT
NA	TRBD2	TRBV7-2	TRBJ2-7	CASTHGLGYEQYF	TGTGCCAGCACCCACGGACTAGGCTACGAGCAGTACTTC
many	TRBD2	TRBV6-6	TRBJ2-3	CASGLAYTDTQYF	TGTGCCAGCGGACTAGCGTACACAGATACGCAGTATTTT
few	NA	TRBV20-1	TRBJ1-6	CSARPESPYNSPLHF	TGCAGTGCTAGACCTGAGTCGCCCTATAATTCACCCCTCCACTTT
many	NA	TRBV28	TRBJ2-7	CASSLRSYEQYF	TGTGCCAGCAGCTTAAGGTCCTACGAGCAGTACTTC
NA	NA	TRBV5-1	TRBJ2-2	CASSLPGTNTGELFF	TGCGCCAGCAGCTTGCCAGGGACGAACACCGGGGAGCTGTTTTTT
once	NA	TRBV6-2/TRBV6-3	TRBJ1-1	CASRHDRPAGAFF	TGTGCCAGCAGACACGACAGGCCCGCAGGGGCTTTCTTT
NA	TRBD1	TRBV6-5	TRBJ1-1	CASALDRANTEAFF	TGTGCCAGCGCCCTCGACAGGGCGAACACTGAAGCTTTCTTT
NA	NA	TRBV6-2/TRBV6-3	TRBJ1-1	CASSGNRMNTEAFF	TGTGCCAGCAGCGGGAATCGCATGAACACTGAAGCTTTCTTT
few	TRBD1	TRBV7-2	TRBJ1-2	CASSLEGQDGCTF	TGTGCCAGCAGCTTGGAGGGACAGGATGGCTGCACCTTC
few	NA	TRBV7-3	TRBJ2-2	CASSLDNANTGELFF	TGTGCCAGCAGCTTGGACAATGCGAACACCGGGGAGCTGTTTTTT
many	TRBD2	TRBV7-6	TRBJ2-1	CASSAGLAGHEQFF	TGTGCCAGCAGCGCGGGACTAGCGGGTCACGAGCAGTTCTTC
many	NA	TRBV14	TRBJ2-1	CASSQGGNNEQFF	TGTGCCAGCAGCCAAGGAGGGAACAATGAGCAGTTCTTC
many	NA	TRBV7-2	TRBJ2-7	CASSLYLGTSEQYF	TGTGCCAGCAGCTTATACCTAGGAACTTCCGAGCAGTACTTC
NA	NA	TRBV6-2/TRBV6-3	TRBJ1-2	CASSYSGTGYTF	TGTGCCAGCAGTTATTCCGGGACGGGCTACACCTTC
many	NA	TRBV5-4	TRBJ2-4	CASSLVGAKNIQYF	TGTGCCAGCAGCTTGGTGGGAGCTAAAAACATTCAGTACTTC